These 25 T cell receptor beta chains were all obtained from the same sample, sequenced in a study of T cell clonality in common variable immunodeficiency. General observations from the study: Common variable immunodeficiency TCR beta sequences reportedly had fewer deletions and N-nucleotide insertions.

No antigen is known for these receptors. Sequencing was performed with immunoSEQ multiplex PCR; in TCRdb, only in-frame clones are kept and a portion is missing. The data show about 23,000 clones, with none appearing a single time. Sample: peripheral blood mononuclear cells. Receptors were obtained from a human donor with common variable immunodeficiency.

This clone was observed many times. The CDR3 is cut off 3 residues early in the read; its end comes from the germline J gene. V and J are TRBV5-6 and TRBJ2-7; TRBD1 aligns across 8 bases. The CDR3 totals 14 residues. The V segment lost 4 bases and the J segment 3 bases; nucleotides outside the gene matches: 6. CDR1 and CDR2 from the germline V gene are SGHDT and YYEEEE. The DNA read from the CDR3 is TGTGCCAGCAGCCCCTGGACAGGGAGCTACGAG. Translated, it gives CASSPWTGSYE. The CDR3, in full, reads CASSPWTGSYEQYF.

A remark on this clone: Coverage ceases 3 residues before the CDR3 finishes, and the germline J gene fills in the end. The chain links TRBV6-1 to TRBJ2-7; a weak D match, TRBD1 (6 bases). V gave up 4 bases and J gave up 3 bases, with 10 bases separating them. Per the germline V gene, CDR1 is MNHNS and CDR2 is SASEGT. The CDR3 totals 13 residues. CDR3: CASSVQGSYEQYF. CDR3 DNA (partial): TGTGCCAGCAGTGTACAGGGTAGCTACGAG.

This CDR3 is CASSSSEAGGPTDTQYF. CDR3 bases read: TGTGCCAGCAGCTCCTCCGAAGCGGGGGGGCCCACAGATACG. This sequence joins TRBV13 and TRBJ2-3; TRBD2 matches at 10 bases. From the germline J gene comes the end of the CDR3, since the read stops 3 residues before it. The CDR3 is made up of 17 amino acids. Losses at the gene ends were 4 bases for V and 2 bases for J; bases not matched to a gene: 9. Germline V gene lookup returns CDR1 PRHDT and CDR2 FYEKMQ (reference sequence).

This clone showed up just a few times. The CDR3 reads CASSSSGGAGTDTQYF. The covered CDR3 bases are TGTGCCAGCAGCTCGAGCGGGGGGGCTGGCACAGATACG. V usage is TRBV7-6 and J usage is TRBJ2-3, with TRBD2 matching 10 bases. Read data end 3 residues before the CDR3 end; the end is taken from the germline J gene. In germline, CDR1 is SGHVS, CDR2 FNYEAQ. The junction had 5 bases not matched to a gene; V was cut back by 4 bases and J by 1 base. CDR3 length: 16 residues.

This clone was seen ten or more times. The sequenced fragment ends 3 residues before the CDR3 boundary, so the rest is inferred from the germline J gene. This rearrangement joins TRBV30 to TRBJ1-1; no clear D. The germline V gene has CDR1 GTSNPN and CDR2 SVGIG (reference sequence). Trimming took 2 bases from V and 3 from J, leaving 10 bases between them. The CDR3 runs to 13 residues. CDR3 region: CAWSPYRDTEAFF. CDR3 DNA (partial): TGTGCCTGGAGTCCTTATCGGGACACTGAA.

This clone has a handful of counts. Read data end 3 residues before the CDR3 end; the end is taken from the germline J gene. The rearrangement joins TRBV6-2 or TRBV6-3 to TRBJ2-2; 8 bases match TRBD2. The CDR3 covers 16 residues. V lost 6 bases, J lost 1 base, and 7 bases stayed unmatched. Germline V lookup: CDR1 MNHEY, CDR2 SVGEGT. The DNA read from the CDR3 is TGTGCCAGCAGCAACCCCAGCGGGGGGAACACCGGGGAG. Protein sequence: CASSNPSGGNTGE. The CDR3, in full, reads CASSNPSGGNTGELFF.

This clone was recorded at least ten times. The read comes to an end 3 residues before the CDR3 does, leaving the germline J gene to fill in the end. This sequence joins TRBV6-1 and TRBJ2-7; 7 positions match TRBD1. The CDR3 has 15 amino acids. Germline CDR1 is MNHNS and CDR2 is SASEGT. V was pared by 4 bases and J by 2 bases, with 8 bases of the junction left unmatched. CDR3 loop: CASSASGTATYEQYF. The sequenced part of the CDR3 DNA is TGTGCCAGCAGTGCCTCCGGGACAGCCACCTACGAG.

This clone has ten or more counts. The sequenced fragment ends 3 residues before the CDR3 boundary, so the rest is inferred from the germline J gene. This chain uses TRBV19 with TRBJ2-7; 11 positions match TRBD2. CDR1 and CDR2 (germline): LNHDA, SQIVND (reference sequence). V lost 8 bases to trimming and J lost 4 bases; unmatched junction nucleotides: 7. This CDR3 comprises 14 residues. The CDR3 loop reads CASASSGRRYEQYF. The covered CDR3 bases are TGTGCCAGTGCCTCTAGCGGGAGGCGGTACGAG.

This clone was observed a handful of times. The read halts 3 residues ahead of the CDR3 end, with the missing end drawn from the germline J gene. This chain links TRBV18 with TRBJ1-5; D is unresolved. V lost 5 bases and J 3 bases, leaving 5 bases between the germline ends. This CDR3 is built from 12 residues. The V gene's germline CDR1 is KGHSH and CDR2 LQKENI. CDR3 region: CASSSNNQPQHF. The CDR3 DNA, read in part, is TGTGCCAGCTCATCAAACAATCAGCCC.

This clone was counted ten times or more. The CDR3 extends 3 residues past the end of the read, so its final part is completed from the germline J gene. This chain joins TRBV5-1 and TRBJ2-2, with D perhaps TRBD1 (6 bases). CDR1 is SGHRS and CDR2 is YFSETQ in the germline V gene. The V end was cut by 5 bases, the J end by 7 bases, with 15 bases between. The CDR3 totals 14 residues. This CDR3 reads CASRTDRTGGELFF. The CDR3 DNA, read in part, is TGCGCCAGCAGAACCGACAGGACCGGCGGGGAG. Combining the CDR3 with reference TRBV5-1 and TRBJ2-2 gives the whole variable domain KAGVTQTPRYLIKTRGQQVTLSCSPISGHRSVSWYQQTPGQGLQFLFEYFSETQRNKGNFPGRFSGRQFSNSRSEMNVSTLELGDSALYLCASRTDRTGGELFFGEGSRLTVL.

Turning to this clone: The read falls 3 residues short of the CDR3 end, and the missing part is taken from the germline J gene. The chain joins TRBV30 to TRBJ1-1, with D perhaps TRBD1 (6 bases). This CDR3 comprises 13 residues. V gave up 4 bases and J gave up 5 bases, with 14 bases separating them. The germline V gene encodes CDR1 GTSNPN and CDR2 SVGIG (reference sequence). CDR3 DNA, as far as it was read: TGTGCCTGGACCCGCAGGGGATGGACTGAA. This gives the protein CAWTRRGWTE. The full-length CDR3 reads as CAWTRRGWTEAFF.

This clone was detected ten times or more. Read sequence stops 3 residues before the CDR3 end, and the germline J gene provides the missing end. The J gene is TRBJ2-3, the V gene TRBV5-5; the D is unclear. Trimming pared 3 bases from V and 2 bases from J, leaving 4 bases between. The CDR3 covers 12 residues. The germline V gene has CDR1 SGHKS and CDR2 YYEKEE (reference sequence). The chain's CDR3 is CASSSNTDTQYF. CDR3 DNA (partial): TGTGCCAGCAGCTCCAACACAGATACG.

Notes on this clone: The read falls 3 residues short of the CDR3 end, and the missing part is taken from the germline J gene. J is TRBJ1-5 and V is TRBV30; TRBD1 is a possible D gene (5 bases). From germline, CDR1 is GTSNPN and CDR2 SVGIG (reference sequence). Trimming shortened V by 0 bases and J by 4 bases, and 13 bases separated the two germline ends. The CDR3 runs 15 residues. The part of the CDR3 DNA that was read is TGTGCCTGGAGTGTACGGATCGGGGGGAATCAGCCC. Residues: CAWSVRIGGNQP. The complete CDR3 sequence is CAWSVRIGGNQPQHF.

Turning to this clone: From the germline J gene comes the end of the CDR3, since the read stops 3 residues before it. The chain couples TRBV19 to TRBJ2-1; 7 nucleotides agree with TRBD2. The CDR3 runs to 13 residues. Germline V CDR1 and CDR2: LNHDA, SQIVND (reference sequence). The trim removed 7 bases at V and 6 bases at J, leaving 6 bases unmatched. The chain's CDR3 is CASKTSDFNEQFF. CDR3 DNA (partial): TGTGCCAGTAAAACTAGCGATTTCAATGAG.

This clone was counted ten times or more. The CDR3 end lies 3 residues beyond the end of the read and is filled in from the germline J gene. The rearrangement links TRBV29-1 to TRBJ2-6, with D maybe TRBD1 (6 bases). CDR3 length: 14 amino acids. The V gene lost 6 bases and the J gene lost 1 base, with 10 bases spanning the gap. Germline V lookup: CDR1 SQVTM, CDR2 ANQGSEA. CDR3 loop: CSVKTGSGANVLTF. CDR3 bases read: TGCAGCGTCAAGACAGGTTCTGGGGCCAACGTC.

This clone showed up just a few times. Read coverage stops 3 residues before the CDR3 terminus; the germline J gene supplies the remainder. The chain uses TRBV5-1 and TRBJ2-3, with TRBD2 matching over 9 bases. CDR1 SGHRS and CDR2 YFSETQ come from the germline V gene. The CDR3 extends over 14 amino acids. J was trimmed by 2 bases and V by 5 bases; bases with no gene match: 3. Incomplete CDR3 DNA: TGCGCCAGCAGTAAGCGGGGGGACACAGATACG. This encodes CASSKRGDTDT. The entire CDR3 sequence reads CASSKRGDTDTQYF.

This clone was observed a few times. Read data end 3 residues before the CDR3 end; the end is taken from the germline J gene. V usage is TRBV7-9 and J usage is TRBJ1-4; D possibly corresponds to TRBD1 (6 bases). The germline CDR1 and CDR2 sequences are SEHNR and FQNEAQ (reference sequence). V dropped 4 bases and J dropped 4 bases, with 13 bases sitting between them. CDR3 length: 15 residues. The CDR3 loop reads CASSSHRDYNEKLFF. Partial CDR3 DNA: TGTGCCAGCAGCTCACACAGGGATTATAATGAAAAA.

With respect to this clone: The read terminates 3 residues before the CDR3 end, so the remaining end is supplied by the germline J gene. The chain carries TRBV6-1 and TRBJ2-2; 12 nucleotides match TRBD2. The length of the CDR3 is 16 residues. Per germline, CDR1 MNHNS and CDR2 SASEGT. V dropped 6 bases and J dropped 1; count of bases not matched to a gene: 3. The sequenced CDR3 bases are TGTGCCAGCAGGGAACTAGCGGGAGGGAACACCGGGGAG. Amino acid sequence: CASRELAGGNTGE. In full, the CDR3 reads CASRELAGGNTGELFF.

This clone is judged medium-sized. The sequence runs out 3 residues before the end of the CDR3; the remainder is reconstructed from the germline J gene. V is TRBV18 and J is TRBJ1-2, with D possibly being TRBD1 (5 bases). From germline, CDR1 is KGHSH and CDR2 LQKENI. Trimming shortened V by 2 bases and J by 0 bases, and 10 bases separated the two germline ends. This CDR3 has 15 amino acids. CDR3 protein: CASSPTGDSNYGYTF. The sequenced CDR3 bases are TGTGCCAGCTCACCAACGGGGGATTCTAACTATGGC.

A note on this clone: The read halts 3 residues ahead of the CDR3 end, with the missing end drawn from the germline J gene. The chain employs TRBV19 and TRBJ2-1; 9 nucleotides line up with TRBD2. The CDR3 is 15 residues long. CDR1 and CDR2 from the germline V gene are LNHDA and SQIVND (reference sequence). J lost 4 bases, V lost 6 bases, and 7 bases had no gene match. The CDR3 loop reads CASREGLAGYNEQFF. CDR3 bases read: TGTGCCAGTAGGGAGGGGCTAGCGGGATACAATGAG.

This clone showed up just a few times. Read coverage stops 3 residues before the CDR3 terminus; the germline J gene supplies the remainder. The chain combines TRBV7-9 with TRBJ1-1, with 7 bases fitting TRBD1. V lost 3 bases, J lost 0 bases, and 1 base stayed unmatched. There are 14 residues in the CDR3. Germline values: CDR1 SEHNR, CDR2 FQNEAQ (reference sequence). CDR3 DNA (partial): TGTGCCAGCAGCTTTGGGACAGTGAACACTGAA. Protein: CASSFGTVNTE. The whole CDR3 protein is CASSFGTVNTEAFF.

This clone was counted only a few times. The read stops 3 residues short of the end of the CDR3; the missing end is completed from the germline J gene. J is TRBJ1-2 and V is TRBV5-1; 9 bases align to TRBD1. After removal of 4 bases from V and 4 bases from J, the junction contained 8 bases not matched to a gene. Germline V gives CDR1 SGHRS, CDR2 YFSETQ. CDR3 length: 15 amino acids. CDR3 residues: CASSPETGGPYGYTF. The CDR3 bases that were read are TGCGCCAGCAGCCCGGAGACAGGGGGACCCTATGGC.

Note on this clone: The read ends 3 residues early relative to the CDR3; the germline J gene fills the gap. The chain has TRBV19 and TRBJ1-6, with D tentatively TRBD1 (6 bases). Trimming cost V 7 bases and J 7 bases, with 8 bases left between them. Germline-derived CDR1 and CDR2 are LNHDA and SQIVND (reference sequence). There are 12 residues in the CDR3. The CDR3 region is CASTGVNSPLHF. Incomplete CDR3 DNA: TGTGCCAGTACAGGGGTAAATTCACCC.

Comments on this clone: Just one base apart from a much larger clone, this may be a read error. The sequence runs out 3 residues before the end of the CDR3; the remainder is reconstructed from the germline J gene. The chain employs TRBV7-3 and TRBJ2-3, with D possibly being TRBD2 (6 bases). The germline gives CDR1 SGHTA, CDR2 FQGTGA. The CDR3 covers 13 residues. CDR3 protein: CSSSPAGGDTQYF. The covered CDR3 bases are TGTTCCAGCAGCCCTGCTGGGGGGGATACG.

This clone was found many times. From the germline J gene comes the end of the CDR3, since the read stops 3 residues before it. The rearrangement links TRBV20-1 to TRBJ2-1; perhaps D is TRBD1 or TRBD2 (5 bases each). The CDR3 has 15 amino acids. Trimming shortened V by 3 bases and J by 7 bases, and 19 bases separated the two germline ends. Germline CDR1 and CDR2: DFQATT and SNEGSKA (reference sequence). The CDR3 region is CSARRGPAAQNEQFF. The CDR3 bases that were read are TGCAGTGCTAGGAGGGGCCCGGCCGCCCAGAATGAG.